Each of the 22 T cell receptor beta chains below was sequenced from the same sample in a study of cytomegalovirus exposure and HLA in healthy donors. The PCR ran on 60 Vbeta and 13 Jbeta primers. Some clones are missing from TCRdb's copy, which holds only in-frame ones; the method was immunoSEQ multiplex PCR. Of over 95,000 clones listed, 82% are singletons. The specimen sequenced was PBMCs. These receptors originate from a woman aged 18-29 years in good health and CMV-seronegative.

On this clone: Its ends do not fully match the called genes, so a read error is possible. J is TRBJ1-1 and V is TRBV7-9; D call uncertain. The CDR3 contains 15 residues. Germline-derived CDR1 and CDR2 are SEHNR and FQNEAQ (reference sequence). CDR3 nucleotide sequence: TGTGCCAGCAGCCCCATTGGGCCCGGGAACACTGGAGCTTTCTTT. Translating it yields CASSPIGPGNTGAFF.

V gene TRBV9 combines with J gene TRBJ1-1; no clear D. The CDR3 is 13 amino acids. Deletions cut 4 bases from V and 5 bases from J, with 12 bases between. Germline assignment: CDR1 SGDLS and CDR2 YYNGEE. CDR3: CASSLTSSTEAFF. DNA for the CDR3: TGTGCCAGCAGCCTTACCTCGAGTACTGAAGCTTTCTTT.

The chain has TRBV6-5 and TRBJ2-5; possible D gene TRBD2, 5 bases. Germline CDR1 is MNHEY and CDR2 is SVGAGI. The CDR3 runs 13 residues. The V end was cut by 7 bases, the J end by 2 bases, with 11 bases between. CDR3 residues: CASIESGQETQYF. The CDR3 DNA reads TGTGCCAGCATAGAAAGCGGTCAAGAGACCCAGTACTTC.

The V gene is TRBV6-5, the J gene TRBJ1-2; 8 nucleotides match TRBD1. CDR3 size: 15 residues. V trimming: 7 bases; J trimming: 0 bases; junction bases outside the gene matches: 7. The germline V gene encodes CDR1 MNHEY and CDR2 SVGAGI. The CDR3 spells CASNDRGSTNYGYTF. The CDR3 region has the DNA TGTGCCAGCAATGACAGGGGTAGCACTAACTATGGCTACACCTTC.

V usage is TRBV28 and J usage is TRBJ2-5, with D unclear. CDR1 MDHEN and CDR2 SYDVKM come from the germline V gene. The CDR3 loop spans 12 amino acids. The V and J ends lost 8 bases and 0 bases respectively, with 7 bases between them. The CDR3 DNA is TGTGCCAGCCCCTCGTACCAAGAGACCCAGTACTTC. This encodes CASPSYQETQYF.

A few counts support this clone. The chain combines TRBV7-2 with TRBJ2-7; 10 nucleotides line up with TRBD1. Germline lookup yields CDR1 SGHTA and CDR2 FQGNSA. V was pared by 5 bases and J by 1 base, with 8 bases of the junction left unmatched. The CDR3 has 16 residues. CDR3 residues: CASSPQGQGISYEQYF. As DNA, the CDR3 is TGTGCCAGCAGCCCTCAGGGACAGGGGATTTCCTACGAGCAGTACTTC. The variable domain in full, completed from reference TRBV7-2 and TRBJ2-7, reads GAGVSQSPSNKVTEKGKDVELRCDPISGHTALYWYRQSLGQGLEFLIYFQGNSAPDKSGLPSDRFSAERTGGSVSTLTIQRTQQEDSAVYLCASSPQGQGISYEQYFGPGTRLTVT.

The chain is built from TRBV6-5 and TRBJ2-7; 11 nucleotides match TRBD1. J lost 7 bases, V lost 2 bases, and 7 bases had no gene match. The germline CDR1 and CDR2 sequences are MNHEY and SVGAGI. This CDR3 is built from 15 residues. The CDR3 is CASSYGGTGGGEQYF. The CDR3 DNA reads as TGTGCCAGCAGTTACGGGGGGACAGGGGGAGGGGAGCAGTACTTC.

The chain combines TRBV13 with TRBJ1-1; D remains unclear. Germline V gene data show CDR1 as PRHDT and CDR2 as FYEKMQ (reference sequence). V shed 5 bases and J shed 0 bases, with 10 bases lying between them. There are 14 residues in the CDR3. CDR3 sequence reads: CASSDTDMNTEAFF. The CDR3 region has the DNA TGTGCCAGCAGCGATACAGATATGAACACTGAAGCTTTCTTT.

J is TRBJ2-5 and V is TRBV5-8, with 9 bases matching TRBD1. V lost 4 bases to trimming and J lost 6 bases; unmatched junction nucleotides: 7. This CDR3 has 14 amino acids. CDR1 SGHTS and CDR2 YDEGEE come from the germline V gene. The CDR3 reads CASSTETGGKTQYF. For the CDR3, the DNA is TGTGCCAGCAGCACGGAGACAGGGGGGAAGACCCAGTACTTC.

The chain couples TRBV7-2 to TRBJ1-1; D might be TRBD1 (5 bases). Germline loops: CDR1 SGHTA, CDR2 FQGNSA. This CDR3 is built from 12 residues. The V gene lost 6 bases and the J gene lost 3 bases, with 8 bases spanning the gap. For the CDR3, the DNA is TGTGCCAGCAGAAGACAGTACACTGAAGCTTTCTTT. This encodes CASRRQYTEAFF.

This chain connects TRBV2 to TRBJ2-4; 9 bases match TRBD2. CDR1 is SNHLY and CDR2 is FYNNEI in the germline V gene. This CDR3 contains 16 residues. V lost 6 bases to trimming and J lost 0 bases; unmatched junction nucleotides: 6. The CDR3 nucleotides read TGTGCCAGCAGCGACGTAGCGGGAGTAGCCAAAAACATTCAGTACTTC. Amino acid sequence: CASSDVAGVAKNIQYF. The variable domain in full, with the rest retrieved from reference TRBV2 and TRBJ2-4, is EPEVTQTPSHQVTQMGQEVILRCVPISNHLYFYWYRQILGQKVEFLVSFYNNEISEKSEIFDDQFSVERPDGSNFTLKIRSTKLEDSAMYFCASSDVAGVAKNIQYFGAGTRLSVL.

The rearrangement links TRBV5-1 to TRBJ2-4; TRBD2 might be the D (5 bases). Germline CDR1 reads SGHRS; CDR2 reads YFSETQ. Trimming removed 0 bases from V and 2 bases from J, with 12 bases in between. The CDR3 runs to 16 residues. The CDR3 loop reads CASSLAGFDTKNIQYF. The CDR3 region has the DNA TGCGCCAGCAGCTTGGCGGGGTTTGATACCAAAAACATTCAGTACTTC.

The chain has TRBV27 and TRBJ1-1, with a weak D call TRBD1 (5 bases). The CDR3 loop spans 14 amino acids. V was cut by 4 bases and J by 0 bases, with 9 bases left in between. Germline V gene lookup returns CDR1 MNHEY and CDR2 SMNVEV (reference sequence). In DNA, the CDR3 is TGTGCCAGCAGTTCTCGGGGGTTGAACACTGAAGCTTTCTTT. It yields the protein CASSSRGLNTEAFF.

The V call is TRBV11-2, the J call TRBJ1-2; 10 positions agree with TRBD1. Trimming removed 4 bases from V and 6 bases from J; junction bases left unmatched: 11. The germline V gene encodes CDR1 SGHAT and CDR2 FQNNGV. This CDR3 contains 16 residues. CDR3 sequence (DNA): TGTGCCAGCAGCTATACCCGACAGGGGGCGAGACATGGCTACACCTTC. Its protein is CASSYTRQGARHGYTF.

This chain uses TRBV5-1 with TRBJ2-2; 10 nucleotides align to TRBD2. CDR1 and CDR2 (germline): SGHRS, YFSETQ. CDR3 length equals 15 residues. V lost 0 bases, J lost 6 bases, and 2 bases stayed unmatched. The DNA of the CDR3 is TGCGCCAGCAGCTTGGAGACTAGCGGGCCCGGGGAGCTGTTTTTT. This encodes CASSLETSGPGELFF.

The chain has TRBV10-2 and TRBJ2-1, with 8 bases that match TRBD2. This CDR3 spans 13 amino acids. In germline, CDR1 is WSHSY, CDR2 SAAADI. After removal of 1 base from V and 9 bases from J, the junction contained 2 bases not matched to a gene. The CDR3 region is CASSEWAGGEQFF. The DNA of the CDR3 is TGCGCCAGCAGTGAGTGGGCGGGAGGTGAGCAGTTCTTC.

This chain uses TRBV11-3 with TRBJ1-1, with unresolved D. The V and J ends lost 4 bases and 7 bases respectively, with 13 bases between them. Per the germline V gene, CDR1 is SGHNT and CDR2 is YENEEA. This CDR3 comprises 13 residues. CDR3 amino acids: CASSSRHTSEAFF. The CDR3 region has the DNA TGTGCCAGCAGCTCCCGACATACTAGTGAAGCTTTCTTT. The entire variable domain, with the rest obtained from reference TRBV11-3 and TRBJ1-1, is as follows: EAGVVQSPRYKIIEKKQPVAFWCNPISGHNTLYWYLQNLGQGPELLIRYENEEAVDDSQLPKDRFSAERLKGVDSTLKIQPAELGDSAVYLCASSSRHTSEAFFGQGTRLTVV.

The chain couples TRBV28 to TRBJ2-3, with 8 bases matching TRBD1. Trimming took 3 bases from V and 1 from J; bases not matched to a gene: 3. The CDR3 runs 15 residues. CDR1 MDHEN and CDR2 SYDVKM come from the germline V gene. The CDR3 region has the DNA TGTGCCAGCAGTTTTGCGACAGGGGGCACAGATACGCAGTATTTT. Its protein product is CASSFATGGTDTQYF.

About this clone: This sample also contains other DNA sequences that code for the same CDR3. This chain uses TRBV11-3 with TRBJ1-1, with no clear D. The CDR3 spans 14 residues. CDR1 and CDR2 from the germline V gene are SGHNT and YENEEA. Trimming stripped 1 base from V and 0 bases from J, with 6 bases between. In nucleotides, the CDR3 is TGTGCCAGCAGCTTAGGTGGCCTGAACACTGAAGCTTTCTTT. Translation: CASSLGGLNTEAFF.

This rearrangement joins TRBV2 to TRBJ2-3; 7 bases match TRBD2. The J segment lost 0 bases and the V segment lost 6 bases, leaving 6 bases of the junction unmatched. Germline V gene sequence: CDR1 SNHLY, CDR2 FYNNEI. The CDR3 runs to 15 residues. The CDR3 region has the DNA TGTGCCAGCAGGATCGGGGGGAGTAGCACAGATACGCAGTATTTT. Encoded protein: CASRIGGSSTDTQYF.

This chain joins TRBV6-5 and TRBJ1-1, with D hard to call. The length of the CDR3 is 14 residues. Germline assignment: CDR1 MNHEY and CDR2 SVGAGI. Trimming shortened V by 6 bases and J by 5 bases, and 16 bases separated the two germline ends. DNA of the CDR3: TGTGCCAGCAGCACGGACCCAGGAGGTACTGAAGCTTTCTTT. The encoded protein is CASSTDPGGTEAFF.

This chain joins TRBV6-6 and TRBJ2-7; 11 nucleotides align to TRBD1. Germline V gene lookup returns CDR1 MNHNY and CDR2 SVGAGI (reference sequence). V shed 2 bases, J shed 3 bases, and the junction held 3 bases outside the gene matches. This CDR3 region has 15 residues. DNA for the CDR3: TGTGCCAGCAGTTACCTTGGGACAGGGGGCTACGAGCAGTACTTC. Protein: CASSYLGTGGYEQYF.